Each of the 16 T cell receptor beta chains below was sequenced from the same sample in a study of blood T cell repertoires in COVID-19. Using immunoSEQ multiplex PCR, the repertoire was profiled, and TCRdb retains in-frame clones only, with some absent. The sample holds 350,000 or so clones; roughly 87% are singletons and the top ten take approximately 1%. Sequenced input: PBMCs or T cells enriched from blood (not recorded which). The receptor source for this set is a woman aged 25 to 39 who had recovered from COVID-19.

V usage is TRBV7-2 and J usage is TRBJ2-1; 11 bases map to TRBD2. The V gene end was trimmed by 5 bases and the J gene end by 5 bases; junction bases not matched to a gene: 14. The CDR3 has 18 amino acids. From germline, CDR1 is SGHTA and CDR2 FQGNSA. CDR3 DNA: TGTGCCAGCAGCCCCCCGACTCCGCTAGCGGGGGGCCACAATGAGCAGTTCTTC. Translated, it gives CASSPPTPLAGGHNEQFF. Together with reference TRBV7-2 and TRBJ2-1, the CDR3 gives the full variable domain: GAGVSQSPSNKVTEKGKDVELRCDPISGHTALYWYRQSLGQGLEFLIYFQGNSAPDKSGLPSDRFSAERTGGSVSTLTIQRTQQEDSAVYLCASSPPTPLAGGHNEQFFGPGTRLTVL.

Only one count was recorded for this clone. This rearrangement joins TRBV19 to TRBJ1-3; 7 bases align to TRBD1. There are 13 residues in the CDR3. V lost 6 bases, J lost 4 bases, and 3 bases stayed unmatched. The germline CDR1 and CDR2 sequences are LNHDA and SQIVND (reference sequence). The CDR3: CASRETGGNTIYF. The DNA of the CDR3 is TGTGCCAGTAGGGAGACAGGGGGAAACACCATATATTTT.

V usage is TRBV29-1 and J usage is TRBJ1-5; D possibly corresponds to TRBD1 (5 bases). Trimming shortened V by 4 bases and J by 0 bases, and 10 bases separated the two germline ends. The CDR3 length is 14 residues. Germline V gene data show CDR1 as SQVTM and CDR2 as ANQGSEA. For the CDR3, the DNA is TGCAGCGTTGCGGACATCGATAGCAATCAGCCCCAGCATTTT. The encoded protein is CSVADIDSNQPQHF.

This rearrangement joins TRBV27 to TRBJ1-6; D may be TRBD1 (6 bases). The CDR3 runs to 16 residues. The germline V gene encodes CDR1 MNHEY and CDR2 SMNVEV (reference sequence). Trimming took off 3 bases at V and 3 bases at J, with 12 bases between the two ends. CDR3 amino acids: CASSFAGAVYNSPLHF. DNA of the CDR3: TGTGCCAGCAGTTTCGCGGGGGCAGTCTATAATTCACCCCTCCACTTT.

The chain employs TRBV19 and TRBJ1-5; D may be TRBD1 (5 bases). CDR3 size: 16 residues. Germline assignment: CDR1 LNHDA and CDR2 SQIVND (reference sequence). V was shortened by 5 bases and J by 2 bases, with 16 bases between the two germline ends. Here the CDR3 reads CASSPSPGPRNQPQHF. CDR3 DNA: TGTGCCAGTAGTCCCTCTCCAGGGCCCCGCAATCAGCCCCAGCATTTT. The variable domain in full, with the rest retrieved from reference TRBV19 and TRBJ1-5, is DGGITQSPKYLFRKEGQNVTLSCEQNLNHDAMYWYRQDPGQGLRLIYYSQIVNDFQKGDIAEGYSVSREKKESFPLTVTSAQKNPTAFYLCASSPSPGPRNQPQHFGDGTRLSIL.

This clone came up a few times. CDR3 protein: CASSFSRGGEKLFF. The DNA of the CDR3 is TGTGCCAGCAGCTTTTCCAGGGGTGGAGAAAAACTGTTTTTT. The rearrangement joins TRBV7-2 to TRBJ1-4; D may be TRBD1 (6 bases). This CDR3 region has 14 residues. The germline V and J ends were trimmed by 3 bases and 8 bases, with 13 bases remaining between them. Germline V gene sequence: CDR1 SGHTA, CDR2 FQGNSA.

The CDR3 DNA reads TGTGCCAGCAGTTTGTGGGACAGGACCAAATCGGATGGCTACACCTTC. Translating gives CASSLWDRTKSDGYTF. The chain combines TRBV28 with TRBJ1-2; 8 bases fit TRBD1. V trimming: 3 bases; J trimming: 6 bases; junction bases outside the gene matches: 12. The CDR3 is made up of 16 amino acids. Germline CDR1 and CDR2: MDHEN and SYDVKM.

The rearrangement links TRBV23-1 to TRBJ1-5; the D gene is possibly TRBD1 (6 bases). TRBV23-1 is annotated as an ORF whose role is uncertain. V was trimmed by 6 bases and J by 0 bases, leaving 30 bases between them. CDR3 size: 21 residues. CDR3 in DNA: TGCGCCAGCAGCCTTAATCCCTCCCCCCTTCACAGGGCCCCTAGCAATCAGCCCCAGCATTTT. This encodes CASSLNPSPLHRAPSNQPQHF.

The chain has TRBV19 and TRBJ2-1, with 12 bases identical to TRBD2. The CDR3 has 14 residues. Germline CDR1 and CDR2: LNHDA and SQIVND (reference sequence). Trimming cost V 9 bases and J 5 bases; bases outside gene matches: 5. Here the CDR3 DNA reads TGTGCCAGCTCAGGACTAGCGGGGAACAATGAGCAGTTCTTC. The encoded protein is CASSGLAGNNEQFF.

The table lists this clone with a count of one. This CDR3 is CASSLYGGALQETQYF. CDR3 nucleotide sequence: TGCGCCAGCAGCTTGTACGGCGGGGCCCTACAAGAGACCCAGTACTTC. V gene TRBV5-1 combines with J gene TRBJ2-5; tentative D call: TRBD2 (6 bases). V shed 1 base and J shed 2 bases, with 15 bases lying between them. Germline V gene data show CDR1 as SGHRS and CDR2 as YFSETQ. This CDR3 spans 16 amino acids. The variable domain in full, with the rest retrieved from reference TRBV5-1 and TRBJ2-5, is KAGVTQTPRYLIKTRGQQVTLSCSPISGHRSVSWYQQTPGQGLQFLFEYFSETQRNKGNFPGRFSGRQFSNSRSEMNVSTLELGDSALYLCASSLYGGALQETQYFGPGTRLLVL.

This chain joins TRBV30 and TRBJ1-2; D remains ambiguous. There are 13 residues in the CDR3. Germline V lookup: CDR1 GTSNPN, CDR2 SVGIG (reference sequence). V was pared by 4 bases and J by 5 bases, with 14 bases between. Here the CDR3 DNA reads TGTGCCTGGACCGTTCTAGAGTCATATGGCTACACCTTC. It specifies CAWTVLESYGYTF.

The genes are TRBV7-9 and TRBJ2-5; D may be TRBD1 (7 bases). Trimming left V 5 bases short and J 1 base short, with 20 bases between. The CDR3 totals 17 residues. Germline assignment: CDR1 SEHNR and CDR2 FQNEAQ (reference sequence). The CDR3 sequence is CASSDRDRGGFQETQYF. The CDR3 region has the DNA TGTGCCAGCAGCGACCGGGACAGAGGGGGGTTCCAAGAGACCCAGTACTTC.

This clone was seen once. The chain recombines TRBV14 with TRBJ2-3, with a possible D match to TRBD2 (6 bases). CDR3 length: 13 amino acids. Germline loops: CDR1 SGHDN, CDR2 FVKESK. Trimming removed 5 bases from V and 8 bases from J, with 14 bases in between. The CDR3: CASSVFQGGTQYF. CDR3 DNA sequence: TGTGCCAGCAGCGTCTTCCAGGGAGGTACGCAGTATTTT.

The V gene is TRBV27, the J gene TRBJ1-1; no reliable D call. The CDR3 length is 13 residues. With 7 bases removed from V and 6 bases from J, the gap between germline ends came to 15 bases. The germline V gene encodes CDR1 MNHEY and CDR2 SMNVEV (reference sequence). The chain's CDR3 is CASKLRLGAEAFF. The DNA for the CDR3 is TGTGCCAGCAAGCTCCGACTAGGAGCTGAAGCTTTCTTT.

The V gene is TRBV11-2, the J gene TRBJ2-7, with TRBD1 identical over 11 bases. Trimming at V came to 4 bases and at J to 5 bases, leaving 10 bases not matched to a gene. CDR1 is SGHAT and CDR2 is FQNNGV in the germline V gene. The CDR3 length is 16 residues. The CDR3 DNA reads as TGTGCCAGCAGCTCTACATCCGGGACAGGGGGGAACGAGCAGTACTTC. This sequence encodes CASSSTSGTGGNEQYF.

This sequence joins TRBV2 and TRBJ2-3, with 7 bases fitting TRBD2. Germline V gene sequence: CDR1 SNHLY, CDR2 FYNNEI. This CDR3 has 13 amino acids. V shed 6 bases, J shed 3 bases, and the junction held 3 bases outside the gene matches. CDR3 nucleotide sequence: TGTGCCAGCAGGGCTAGCGGAACAGATACGCAGTATTTT. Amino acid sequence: CASRASGTDTQYF.